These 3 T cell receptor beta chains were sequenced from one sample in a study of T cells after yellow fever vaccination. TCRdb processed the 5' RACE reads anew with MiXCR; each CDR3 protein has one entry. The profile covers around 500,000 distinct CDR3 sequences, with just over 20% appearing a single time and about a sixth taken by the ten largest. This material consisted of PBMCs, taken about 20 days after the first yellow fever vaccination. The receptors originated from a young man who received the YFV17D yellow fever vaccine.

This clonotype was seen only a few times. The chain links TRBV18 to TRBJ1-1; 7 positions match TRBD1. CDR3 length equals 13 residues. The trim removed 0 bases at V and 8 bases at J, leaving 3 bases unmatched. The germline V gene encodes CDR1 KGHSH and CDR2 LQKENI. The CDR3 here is CASSPPWDSEAFF. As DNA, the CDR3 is TGTGCCAGCTCACCACCTTGGGACAGCGAAGCTTTCTTT.

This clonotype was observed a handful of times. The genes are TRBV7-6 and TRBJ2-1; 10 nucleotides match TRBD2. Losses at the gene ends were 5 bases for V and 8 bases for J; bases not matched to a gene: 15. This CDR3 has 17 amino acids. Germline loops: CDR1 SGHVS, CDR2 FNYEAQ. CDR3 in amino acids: CASSRSGGPPSMDEQFF. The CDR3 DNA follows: TGTGCCAGCAGCCGTAGCGGGGGGCCTCCCTCGATGGATGAGCAGTTCTTC.

CDR3 in amino acids: CSVGGDRPSYEQYF. Here the CDR3 DNA reads TGCAGCGTGGGGGGGGACAGACCATCCTACGAGCAGTACTTC. V is TRBV29-1 and J is TRBJ2-7; D is tentatively TRBD1 or TRBD2 (7 bases each). V shed 6 bases and J shed 1 base, with 16 bases lying between them. Germline assignment: CDR1 SQVTM and CDR2 ANQGSEA. There are 14 residues in the CDR3.